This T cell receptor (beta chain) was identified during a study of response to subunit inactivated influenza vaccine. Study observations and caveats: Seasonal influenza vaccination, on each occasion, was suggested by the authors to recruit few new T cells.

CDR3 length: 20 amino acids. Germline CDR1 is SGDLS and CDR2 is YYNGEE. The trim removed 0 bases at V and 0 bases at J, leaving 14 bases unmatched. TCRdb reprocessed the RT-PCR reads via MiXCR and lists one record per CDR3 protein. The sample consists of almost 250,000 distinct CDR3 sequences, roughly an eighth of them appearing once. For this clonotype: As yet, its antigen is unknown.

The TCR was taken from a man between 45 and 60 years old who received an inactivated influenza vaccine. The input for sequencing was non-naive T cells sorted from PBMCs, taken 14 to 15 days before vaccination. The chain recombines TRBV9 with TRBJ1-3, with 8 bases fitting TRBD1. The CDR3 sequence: CASSVAKSGTGYLSGNTIYF. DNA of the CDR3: TGTGCCAGCAGCGTAGCCAAATCCGGGACAGGTTACCTCTCTGGAAACACCATATATTTT.